The 3 T cell receptor beta chains reported below all come from one sample, sequenced in a study of patients and donors after allogeneic stem cell transplantation. TCRdb itself ran the RT-PCR reads through MiXCR, one entry per CDR3 protein. Seen here are approximately 430,000 distinct CDR3 sequences, roughly 17% observed once, and the top ten hold 6% to 8%. The sequenced sample consisted of blood, either unsorted or a sorted T cell fraction (not recorded which). Receptor source: a human donor who was either an allogeneic HSCT recipient or a stem cell or donor lymphocyte infusion donor (not recorded which). It is not recorded whose cells these are; they may come from a transplant donor.

This clonotype occurred once. The chain recombines TRBV7-8 with TRBJ1-6; a weak D match, TRBD1 (5 bases). This CDR3 has 17 amino acids. Trimming removed 1 base at V and 7 bases at J, with 17 bases between. Germline CDR1 and CDR2: SGHVS and FQNEAQ. CDR3 region: CASSLVIGRGANSPLHF. CDR3 in DNA: TGTGCCAGCAGCTTAGTGATAGGCCGGGGCGCCAATTCACCCCTCCACTTT. The full variable domain, its missing parts supplied by reference TRBV7-8 and TRBJ1-6, is GAGVSQSPRYKVAKRGQDVALRCDPISGHVSLFWYQQALGQGPEFLTYFQNEAQLDKSGLPSDRFFAERPEGSVSTLKIQRTQQEDSAVYLCASSLVIGRGANSPLHFGNGTRLTVT.

V and J are TRBV30 and TRBJ2-7, with D tentatively TRBD1 (8 bases). The germline V gene encodes CDR1 GTSNPN and CDR2 SVGIG (reference sequence). The CDR3 consists of 14 residues. V was cut by 3 bases and J by 0 bases, with 12 bases left in between. CDR3 loop: CAWRGGTGSYEQYF. The DNA of the CDR3 is TGTGCCTGGAGGGGAGGGACAGGCTCCTACGAGCAGTACTTC.

The chain recombines TRBV4-3 with TRBJ2-5, with D perhaps being TRBD1 or TRBD2 (5 bases each). The V gene's germline CDR1 is LGHNA and CDR2 YSLEER. Between the trimmed V and J ends, which lost 2 bases and 9 bases, there was a span of 13 bases. This CDR3 has 13 amino acids. The CDR3 DNA follows: TGCGCCAGCAGCCAAAGGGACCGGGCGCCCCAGTACTTC. Amino acid sequence: CASSQRDRAPQYF.